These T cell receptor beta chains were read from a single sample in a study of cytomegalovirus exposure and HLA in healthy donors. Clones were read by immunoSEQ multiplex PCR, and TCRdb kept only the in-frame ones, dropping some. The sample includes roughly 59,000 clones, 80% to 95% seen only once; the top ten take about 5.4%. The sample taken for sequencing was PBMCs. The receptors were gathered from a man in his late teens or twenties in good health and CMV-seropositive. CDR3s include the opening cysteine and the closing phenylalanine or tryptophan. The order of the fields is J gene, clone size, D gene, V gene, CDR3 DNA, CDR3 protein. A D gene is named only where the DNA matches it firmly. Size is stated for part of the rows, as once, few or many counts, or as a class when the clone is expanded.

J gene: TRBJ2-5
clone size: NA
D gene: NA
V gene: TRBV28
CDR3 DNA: TGTGCCAGCAGTTTTACGACTAAAGAGACCCAGTACTTC
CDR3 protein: CASSFTTKETQYF

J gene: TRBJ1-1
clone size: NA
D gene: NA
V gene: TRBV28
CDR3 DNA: TGTGCCAGCATTGGGGCAGGTACCACTGAAGCTTTCTTT
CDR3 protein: CASIGAGTTEAFF

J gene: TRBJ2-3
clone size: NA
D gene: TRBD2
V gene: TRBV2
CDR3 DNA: TGTGCCAGCGCGCTAGCGGGAGTCACAGATACGCAGTATTTT
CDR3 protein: CASALAGVTDTQYF

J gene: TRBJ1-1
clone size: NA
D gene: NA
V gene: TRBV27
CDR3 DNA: TGTGCCAGCAGTTTCCCAGGGAACACTGAAGCTTTCTTT
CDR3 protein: CASSFPGNTEAFF

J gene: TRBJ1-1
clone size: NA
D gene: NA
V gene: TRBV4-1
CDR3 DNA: TGCGCCAGCACGGCCGGGGGGGGAATGAACACTGAAGCTTTCTTT
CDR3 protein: CASTAGGGMNTEAFF

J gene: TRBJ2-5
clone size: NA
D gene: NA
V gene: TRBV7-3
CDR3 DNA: TGTGCCAGCAGCTTAGTGGGAGCGGCGGAGACCCAGTACTTC
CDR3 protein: CASSLVGAAETQYF

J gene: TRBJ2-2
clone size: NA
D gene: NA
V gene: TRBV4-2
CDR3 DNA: TGTGCCAGCAGCCAAGTACTGGGGGCAGCCGGCGGGGAGCTGTTTTTT
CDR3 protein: CASSQVLGAAGGELFF

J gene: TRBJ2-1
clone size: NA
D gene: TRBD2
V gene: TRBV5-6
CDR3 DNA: TGTGCCAGCAGCTTAGCGGCGGGAGACCATGAGCAGTTCTTC
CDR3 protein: CASSLAAGDHEQFF

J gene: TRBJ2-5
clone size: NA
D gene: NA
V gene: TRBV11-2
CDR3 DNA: TGTGCCAGCAGTCGTAACCGGGGCCAAGAGACCCAGTACTTC
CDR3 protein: CASSRNRGQETQYF

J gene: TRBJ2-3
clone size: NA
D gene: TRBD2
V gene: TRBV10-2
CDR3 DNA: TGCGCCAGCAGGGATACTAGCGGACTAAGCACAGATACGCAGTATTTT
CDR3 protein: CASRDTSGLSTDTQYF

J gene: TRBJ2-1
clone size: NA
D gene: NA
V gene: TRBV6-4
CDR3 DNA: TGTGCCAGCAGTGACAAGACTACCTCTGAGCAGTTCTTC
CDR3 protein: CASSDKTTSEQFF

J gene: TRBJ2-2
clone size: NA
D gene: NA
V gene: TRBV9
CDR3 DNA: TGTGCCAGCAGCGGTATTGGGGGGGCCTCTTTTGTCCCCGGGGAGCTGTTTTTT
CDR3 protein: CASSGIGGASFVPGELFF

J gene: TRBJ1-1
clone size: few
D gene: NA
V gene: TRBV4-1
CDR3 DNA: TGCGCCAGCAGCCGCCAGGGTCCAGCAGGCACTGAAGCTTTCTTT
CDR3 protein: CASSRQGPAGTEAFF

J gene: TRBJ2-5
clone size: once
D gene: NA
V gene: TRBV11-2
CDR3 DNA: TGTGCCAGCAGCTTCGACAGCCAAGAGACCCAGTACTTC
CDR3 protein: CASSFDSQETQYF

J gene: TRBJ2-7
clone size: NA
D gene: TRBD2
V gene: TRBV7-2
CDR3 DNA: TGTGCCAGCAGCGGGGGGGACCGGGCGGGAATTGACGAGCAGTACTTC
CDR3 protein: CASSGGDRAGIDEQYF

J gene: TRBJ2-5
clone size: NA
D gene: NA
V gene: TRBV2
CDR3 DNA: TGTGCCAGCGGGCCGCAAGAGACCCAGTACTTC
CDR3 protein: CASGPQETQYF

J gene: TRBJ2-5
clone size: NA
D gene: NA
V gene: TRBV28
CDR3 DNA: TGTGCCAGCACCATGCCAGGGGCCCAAGAGACCCAGTACTTC
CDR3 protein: CASTMPGAQETQYF

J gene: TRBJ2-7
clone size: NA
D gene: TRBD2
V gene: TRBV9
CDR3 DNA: TGTGCCAGCAGCGTACTAGCGGGGGACTTCTACGAGCAGTACTTC
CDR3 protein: CASSVLAGDFYEQYF

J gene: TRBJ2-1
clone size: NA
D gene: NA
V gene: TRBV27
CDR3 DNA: TGTGCCAGCAGTTTACTGACAACCTACAATAGGCACAATGAGCAGTTCTTC
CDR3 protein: CASSLLTTYNRHNEQFF

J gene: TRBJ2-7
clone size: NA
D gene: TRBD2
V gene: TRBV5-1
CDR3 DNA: TGCGCCAGCAGCTTGGGTACGGGACTAGCGGGAGGGAGCTCCTACGAGCAGTACTTC
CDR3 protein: CASSLGTGLAGGSSYEQYF

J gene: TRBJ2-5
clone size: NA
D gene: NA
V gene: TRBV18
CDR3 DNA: TGTGCCAGCTCAGCCGGACTAAGGGGAGAGACCCAGTACTTC
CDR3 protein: CASSAGLRGETQYF

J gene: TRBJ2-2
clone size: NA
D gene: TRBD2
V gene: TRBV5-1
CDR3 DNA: TGCGCCAGCAGCTTGGGGACTAGCGGCACCGGGGAGCTGTTTTTT
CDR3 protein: CASSLGTSGTGELFF

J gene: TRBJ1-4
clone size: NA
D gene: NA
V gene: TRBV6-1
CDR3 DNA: TGTGCCAGCAGTGAATTAGAAGGGGCAACTAATGAAAAACTGTTTTTT
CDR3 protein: CASSELEGATNEKLFF

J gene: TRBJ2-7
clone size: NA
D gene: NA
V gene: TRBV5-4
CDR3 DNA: TGTGCCAGCAGCTTGGAGGGGCGAGAGTACGAGCAGTACTTC
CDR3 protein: CASSLEGREYEQYF

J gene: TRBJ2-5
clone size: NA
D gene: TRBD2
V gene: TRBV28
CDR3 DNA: TGTGCCAGCAGTCCCTTGACTAGCGGTTGGGTAGGGTCCCAGTACTTC
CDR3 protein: CASSPLTSGWVGSQYF

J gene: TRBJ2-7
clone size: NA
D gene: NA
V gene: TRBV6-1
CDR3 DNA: TGTGCCAGCAGTGAAGGGGCAGGGCTGGCCTACGAGCAGTACTTC
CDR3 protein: CASSEGAGLAYEQYF

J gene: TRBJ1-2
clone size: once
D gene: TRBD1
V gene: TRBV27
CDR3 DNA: TGTGCCAGCAGTTCAGGACAGGGGGCGATGCATGGCTACACCTTC
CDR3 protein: CASSSGQGAMHGYTF

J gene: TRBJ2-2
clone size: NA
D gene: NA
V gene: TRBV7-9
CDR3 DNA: TGTGCCAGCAACCCCCCGTCACTGAACACCGGGGAGCTGTTTTTT
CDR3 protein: CASNPPSLNTGELFF

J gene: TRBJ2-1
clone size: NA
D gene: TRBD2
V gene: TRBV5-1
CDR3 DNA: TGCGCCAGCAGCTTGGAGACACATTTAGCGGGTGAGCAGTTCTTC
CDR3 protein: CASSLETHLAGEQFF

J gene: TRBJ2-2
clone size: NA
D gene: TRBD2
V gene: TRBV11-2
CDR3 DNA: TGTGCCAGCAGCTTCGGGACTAGCGGAAACACCGGGGAGCTGTTTTTT
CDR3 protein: CASSFGTSGNTGELFF

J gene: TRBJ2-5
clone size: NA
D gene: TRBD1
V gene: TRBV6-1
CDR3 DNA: TGTGCCAGCGGGACAGCTCCGCAAGAGACCCAGTACTTC
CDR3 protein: CASGTAPQETQYF

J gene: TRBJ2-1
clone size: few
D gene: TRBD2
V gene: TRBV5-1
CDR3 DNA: TGCGCCAGCAGCTTGACTAGCGGGCCCTACAATGAGCAGTTCTTC
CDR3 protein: CASSLTSGPYNEQFF

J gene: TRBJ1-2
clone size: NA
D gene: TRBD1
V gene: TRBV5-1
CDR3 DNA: TGCGCCAGCAGCTCGACAGGGGACAACTATGGCTACACCTTC
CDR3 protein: CASSSTGDNYGYTF

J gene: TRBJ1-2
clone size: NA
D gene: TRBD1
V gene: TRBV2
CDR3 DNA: TGTGCCAGCAGTGACAGGGGGCGCGACTATGGCTACACCTTC
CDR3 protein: CASSDRGRDYGYTF

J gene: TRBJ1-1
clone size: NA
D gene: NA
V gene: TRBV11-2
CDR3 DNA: TGTGCCAGCAGCTTAGGGGGGGGCAGGGACGATTTCTTT
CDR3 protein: CASSLGGGRDDFF